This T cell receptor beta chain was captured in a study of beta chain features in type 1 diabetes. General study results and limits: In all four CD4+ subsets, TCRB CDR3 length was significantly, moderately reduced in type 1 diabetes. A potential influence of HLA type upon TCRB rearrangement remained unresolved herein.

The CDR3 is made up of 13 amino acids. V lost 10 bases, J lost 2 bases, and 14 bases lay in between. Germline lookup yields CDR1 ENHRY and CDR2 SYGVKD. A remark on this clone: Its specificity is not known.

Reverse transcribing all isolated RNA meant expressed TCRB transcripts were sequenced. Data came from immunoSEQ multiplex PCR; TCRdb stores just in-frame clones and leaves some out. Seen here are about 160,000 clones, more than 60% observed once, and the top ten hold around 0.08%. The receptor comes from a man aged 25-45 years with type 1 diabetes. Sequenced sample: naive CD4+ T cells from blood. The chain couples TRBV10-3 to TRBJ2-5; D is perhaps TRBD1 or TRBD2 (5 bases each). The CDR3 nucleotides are TGTGCCAGCGGAGCCAGGGAGCAAGAGACCCAGTACTTC. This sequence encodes CASGAREQETQYF.